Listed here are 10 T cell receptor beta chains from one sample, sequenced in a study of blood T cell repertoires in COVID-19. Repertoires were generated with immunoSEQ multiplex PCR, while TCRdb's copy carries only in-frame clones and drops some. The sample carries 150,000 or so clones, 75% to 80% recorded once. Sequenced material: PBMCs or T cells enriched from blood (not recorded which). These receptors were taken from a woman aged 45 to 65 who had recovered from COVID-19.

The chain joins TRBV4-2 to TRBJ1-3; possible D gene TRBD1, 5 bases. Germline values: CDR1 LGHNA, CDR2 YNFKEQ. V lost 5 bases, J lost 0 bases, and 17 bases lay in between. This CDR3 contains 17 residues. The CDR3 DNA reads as TGTGCCAGCAGCACTAGCGAGACAGCGACCTCTGGAAACACCATATATTTT. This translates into CASSTSETATSGNTIYF.

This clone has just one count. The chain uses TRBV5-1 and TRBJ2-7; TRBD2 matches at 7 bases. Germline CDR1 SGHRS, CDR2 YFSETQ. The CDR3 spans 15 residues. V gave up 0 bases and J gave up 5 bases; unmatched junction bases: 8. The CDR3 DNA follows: TGCGCCAGCAGCTTGGCCGGGCCAGGGAGGGACGAGCAGTACTTC. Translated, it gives CASSLAGPGRDEQYF. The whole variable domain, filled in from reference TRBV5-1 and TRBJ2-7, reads KAGVTQTPRYLIKTRGQQVTLSCSPISGHRSVSWYQQTPGQGLQFLFEYFSETQRNKGNFPGRFSGRQFSNSRSEMNVSTLELGDSALYLCASSLAGPGRDEQYFGPGTRLTVT.

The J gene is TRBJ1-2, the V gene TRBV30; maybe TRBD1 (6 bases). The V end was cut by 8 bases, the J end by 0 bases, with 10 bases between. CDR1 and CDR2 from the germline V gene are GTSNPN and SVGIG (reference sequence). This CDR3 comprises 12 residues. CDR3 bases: TGTGCCGAGAGGGGGTCTAACTATGGCTACACCTTC. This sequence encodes CAERGSNYGYTF.

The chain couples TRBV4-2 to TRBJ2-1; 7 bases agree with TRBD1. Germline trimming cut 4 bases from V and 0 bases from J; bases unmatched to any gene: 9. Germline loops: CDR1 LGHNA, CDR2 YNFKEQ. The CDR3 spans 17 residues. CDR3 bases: TGTGCCAGCAGCCCCGAGGGGGCAGGCCGCTCCTACAATGAGCAGTTCTTC. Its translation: CASSPEGAGRSYNEQFF.

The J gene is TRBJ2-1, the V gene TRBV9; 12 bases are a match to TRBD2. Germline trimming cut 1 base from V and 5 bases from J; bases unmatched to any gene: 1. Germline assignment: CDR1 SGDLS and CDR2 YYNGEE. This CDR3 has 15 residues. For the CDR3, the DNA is TGTGCCAGCAGCGTACGACTAGCGGGAGACAATGAGCAGTTCTTC. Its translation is CASSVRLAGDNEQFF.

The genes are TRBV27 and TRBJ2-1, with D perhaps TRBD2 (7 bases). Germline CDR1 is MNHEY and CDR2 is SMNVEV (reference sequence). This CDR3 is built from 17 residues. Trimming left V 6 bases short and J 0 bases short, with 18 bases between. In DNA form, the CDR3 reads TGTGCCAGCAGCCCCACGGGTGGGGGGGCCTCCTACAATGAGCAGTTCTTC. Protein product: CASSPTGGGASYNEQFF.

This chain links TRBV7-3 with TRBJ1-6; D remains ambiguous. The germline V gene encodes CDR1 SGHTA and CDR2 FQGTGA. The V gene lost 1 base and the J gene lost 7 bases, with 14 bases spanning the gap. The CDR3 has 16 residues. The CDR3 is CASSLRGSSSNSPLHF. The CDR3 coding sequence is TGTGCCAGCAGCTTAAGAGGGAGTTCGTCCAATTCACCCCTCCACTTT. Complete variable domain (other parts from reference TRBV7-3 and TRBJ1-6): GAGVSQTPSNKVTEKGKYVELRCDPISGHTALYWYRQSLGQGPEFLIYFQGTGAADDSGLPNDRFFAVRPEGSVSTLKIQRTERGDSAVYLCASSLRGSSSNSPLHFGNGTRLTVT.

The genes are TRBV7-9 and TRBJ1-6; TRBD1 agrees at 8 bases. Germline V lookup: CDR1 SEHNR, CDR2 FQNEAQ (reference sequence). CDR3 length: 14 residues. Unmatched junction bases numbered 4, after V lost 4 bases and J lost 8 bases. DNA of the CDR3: TGTGCCAGCAGCTCGGGACAGGCATATTCACCCCTCCACTTT. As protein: CASSSGQAYSPLHF.

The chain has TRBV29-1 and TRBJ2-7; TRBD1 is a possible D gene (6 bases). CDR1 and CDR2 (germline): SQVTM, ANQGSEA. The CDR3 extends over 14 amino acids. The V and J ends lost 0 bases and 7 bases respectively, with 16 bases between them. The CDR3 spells CSVEDLGDTGEQYF. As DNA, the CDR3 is TGCAGCGTTGAAGATCTAGGGGACACAGGGGAGCAGTACTTC.

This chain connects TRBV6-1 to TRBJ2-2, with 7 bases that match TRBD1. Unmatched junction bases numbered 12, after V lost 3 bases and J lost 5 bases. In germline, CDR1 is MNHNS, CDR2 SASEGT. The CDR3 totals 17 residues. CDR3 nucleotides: TGTGCCAGCAGTGAGAGGACAGGAACCTCGATTACCGGGGAGCTGTTTTTT. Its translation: CASSERTGTSITGELFF.